The 17 T cell receptor beta chains in this list originate from one sample, sequenced in a study of early T cells in non-severe SARS-CoV-2 infection. TCRdb analysed the 5' RACE reads with MiXCR anew, one entry per CDR3 protein. The sample holds approximately 79,000 distinct CDR3 sequences, roughly 13% seen once. Sequencing was done on a sample of whole blood. All receptors come from an adult who was a healthcare worker with PCR-confirmed SARS-CoV-2 infection or an uninfected control (not recorded which).

This clonotype was seen repeatedly, ten times or more. CDR3 bases: TGTGCCAGCAGCTTGTCTAGCGGGGAGCTGTTTTTT. Its translation is CASSLSSGELFF. The V and J genes are TRBV5-5 and TRBJ2-2; the D is unclear. The V gene lost 1 base and the J gene lost 7 bases, with 5 bases spanning the gap. The CDR3 contains 12 residues. The germline V gene has CDR1 SGHKS and CDR2 YYEKEE (reference sequence).

As DNA, the CDR3 is TGTGCCAGCTCACCTAACTCCCGTTCGAACACCGGGGAGCTGTTTTTT. It encodes CASSPNSRSNTGELFF. V gene TRBV18 combines with J gene TRBJ2-2, with unresolved D. Trimming removed 3 bases from V and 0 bases from J, with 11 bases in between. This CDR3 is built from 16 residues. Per the germline V gene, CDR1 is KGHSH and CDR2 is LQKENI.

This clonotype has ten or more counts. V gene TRBV29-1 combines with J gene TRBJ1-4; no clear D gene. This CDR3 contains 12 residues. Per the germline V gene, CDR1 is SQVTM and CDR2 is ANQGSEA. The V end lost 2 bases, the J end lost 3 bases, and 4 bases lay between the germline ends. CDR3 amino acids: CSVEQSNEKLFF. CDR3 DNA: TGCAGCGTTGAACAGTCTAATGAAAAACTGTTTTTT.

The CDR3 is CASSPLGVGGTGYTF. The CDR3, as DNA: TGCGCCAGCAGCCCCCTGGGAGTTGGTGGGACTGGCTACACCTTC. The V call is TRBV4-1, the J call TRBJ1-2; possibly TRBD1 for D (5 bases). Germline assignment: CDR1 MGHRA and CDR2 YSYEKL. This CDR3 spans 15 amino acids. Trimming left V 4 bases short and J 7 bases short, with 19 bases between.

J is TRBJ1-2 and V is TRBV27; no firm D call. Germline V CDR1 and CDR2: MNHEY, SMNVEV (reference sequence). Trimming pared 8 bases from V and 8 bases from J, leaving 15 bases between. The CDR3 contains 12 residues. CDR3 sequence reads: CASYATGYGYTF. In nucleotides, the CDR3 is TGTGCCAGCTACGCCACCGGATACGGCTACACCTTC.

This clonotype was observed a few times. This chain links TRBV6-5 with TRBJ1-4; the D is unclear. CDR3 length equals 14 residues. Germline V gives CDR1 MNHEY, CDR2 SVGAGI. V lost 5 bases and J 8 bases, leaving 15 bases between the germline ends. Written as DNA, the CDR3 is TGTGCCAGCAGTCGCGGACTGAGCAGGGAAAAACTGTTTTTT. Amino acid sequence: CASSRGLSREKLFF.

This clonotype came up many times. V and J are TRBV10-1 and TRBJ2-1; 12 bases align to TRBD2. CDR3 size: 16 residues. The V and J ends lost 0 bases and 9 bases, in that order; junction bases with no gene match: 6. From germline, CDR1 is WNHNN and CDR2 SYGVQD (reference sequence). DNA of the CDR3: TGCGCCAGCAGTGAGTCACTAGCGGGAGGAGGGGGTGAGCAGTTCTTC. Translation: CASSESLAGGGGEQFF.

The table lists this clonotype with a few counts. This sequence joins TRBV5-1 and TRBJ1-1; D is unresolved. Trimming shortened V by 4 bases and J by 1 base, and 8 bases separated the two germline ends. CDR1 is SGHRS and CDR2 is YFSETQ in the germline V gene. The CDR3 consists of 13 residues. CDR3 nucleotides: TGCGCCAGCAGCATCCAATGGAACACTGAAGCTTTCTTT. It translates to CASSIQWNTEAFF.

This clonotype occurred a few times. Here the CDR3 DNA reads TGTGCCAGCAGTAAAGACACCAATGAAAAACTGTTTTTT. Its translation: CASSKDTNEKLFF. The chain is built from TRBV12-3 or TRBV12-4 and TRBJ1-4; no definite D call. Trimming took off 5 bases at V and 5 bases at J, with 9 bases between the two ends. The CDR3 is 13 amino acids.

This clonotype showed up many times. The chain employs TRBV11-3 and TRBJ2-2; 7 bases align to TRBD1. The V segment lost 5 bases and the J segment 0 bases; nucleotides outside the gene matches: 6. In germline, CDR1 is SGHNT, CDR2 YENEEA. CDR3 length: 16 amino acids. In nucleotides, the CDR3 is TGTGCCAGCAGCAAGCGACAGGGACCGAACACCGGGGAGCTGTTTTTT. Its protein product is CASSKRQGPNTGELFF.

This clonotype has ten or more counts. This sequence joins TRBV18 and TRBJ2-3; D ambiguous. Germline CDR1 is KGHSH and CDR2 is LQKENI. Trimming took 2 bases from V and 6 from J, leaving 18 bases between them. The CDR3 is 16 amino acids. CDR3 loop: CASSPVMESGTDTQYF. The CDR3 coding sequence is TGTGCCAGCTCACCAGTAATGGAGTCGGGTACGGATACGCAGTATTTT.

This clonotype was recorded at least ten times. This sequence joins TRBV6-2 or TRBV6-3 and TRBJ1-6; 8 nucleotides line up with TRBD1. V lost 7 bases and J lost 7; bases outside the gene matches: 3. The length of the CDR3 is 13 residues. Germline V gene lookup returns CDR1 MNHEY and CDR2 SVGEGT. CDR3 nucleotides: TGTGCCAGCAAGGACAGGGAAAATTCACCCCTCCACTTT. Translation: CASKDRENSPLHF.

This clonotype was counted between two and nine times. V is TRBV2 and J is TRBJ1-1, with no clear D. The CDR3 is 14 residues long. V lost 2 bases to trimming and J lost 1 base, with 8 bases between them. Germline-derived CDR1 and CDR2 are SNHLY and FYNNEI. The CDR3 loop is CASSERPPNTEAFF. The DNA of the CDR3 is TGTGCCAGCAGTGAAAGGCCCCCGAACACTGAAGCTTTCTTT.

The CDR3 DNA sequence: TGTGCCAGCAGCTTTCGAGACCCTTCCGGGACAGGGTTCGCCGGGGAGCTGTTTTTT. Translated, it gives CASSFRDPSGTGFAGELFF. This chain links TRBV11-2 with TRBJ2-2; TRBD1 aligns across 9 bases. Germline CDR1 reads SGHAT; CDR2 reads FQNNGV. CDR3 length equals 19 residues. The trim removed 3 bases at V and 6 bases at J, leaving 17 bases unmatched. Variable domain in full (rest from reference TRBV11-2 and TRBJ2-2): EAGVAQSPRYKIIEKRQSVAFWCNPISGHATLYWYQQILGQGPKLLIQFQNNGVVDDSQLPKDRFSAERLKGVDSTLKIQPAKLEDSAVYLCASSFRDPSGTGFAGELFFGEGSRLTVL.

This clonotype was observed a handful of times. CDR3 nucleotides: TGTGCCAGCAGTCCCCATTCGGGGCGGGAGGGCCAAGAGACCCAGTACTTC. Translating gives CASSPHSGREGQETQYF. The chain recombines TRBV7-9 with TRBJ2-5, with TRBD2 identical over 9 bases. Trimming at V came to 6 bases and at J to 1 base, leaving 12 bases not matched to a gene. This CDR3 region has 17 residues. Germline values: CDR1 SEHNR, CDR2 FQNEAQ (reference sequence).

The V call is TRBV29-1, the J call TRBJ1-1; D gene ambiguous. The CDR3 has 15 amino acids. The V gene lost 7 bases and the J gene lost 2 bases, with 20 bases spanning the gap. Looked up from germline, CDR1 is SQVTM and CDR2 is ANQGSEA. The CDR3 nucleotides read TGCAGCGCCATTACTGAGCCCTGGGGTAACACTGAAGCTTTCTTT. Protein product: CSAITEPWGNTEAFF.

This clonotype was observed a handful of times. The chain combines TRBV20-1 with TRBJ2-3, with D unresolved. V was shortened by 1 base and J by 0 bases, with 8 bases between the two germline ends. The germline gives CDR1 DFQATT, CDR2 SNEGSKA (reference sequence). There are 14 residues in the CDR3. The CDR3 loop reads CSARGGLSTDTQYF. In nucleotides, the CDR3 is TGCAGTGCTAGAGGAGGCCTCAGCACAGATACGCAGTATTTT.